This T cell receptor beta chain was profiled in a study of low-dose radiotherapy and immunotherapy resistance in tumors. About the research overall: Every 2 weeks, cohort 1 got 0.5 Gy, reaching 6.5 Gy to the planning target volume.

It was nivolumab, ipilimumab, aspirin, low-dose cyclophosphamide and low-dose radiotherapy that donors received. The germline CDR1 and CDR2 sequences are MDHEN and SYDVKM. Trimming left V 1 base short and J 4 bases short, with 14 bases between. The CDR3 has 16 residues. Priming of first-strand cDNA relied on TRAV- and TRBV-specific primers (covering alpha and beta chains). TCR amplification used around 19 PCR cycles, a constant-region primer and a V-primer adapter. A single record per CDR3 protein comes from TCRdb applying MiXCR to the reads. Here the sample spans more than 7,000 distinct CDR3 sequences, roughly 50% being singletons.

The chain recombines TRBV28 with TRBJ2-1, with a weak D call TRBD1 (5 bases). This TCR derives from a human donor with advanced metastatic prostate, ovarian, gallbladder or colorectal cancer (not recorded which). This table probably holds off-target reads from a library built for another chain. The chain's CDR3 is CASSLFGQGLYNEQFF. The CDR3 nucleotides read TGTGCCAGCAGTTTATTCGGCCAGGGCCTTTACAATGAGCAGTTCTTC.